The 22 T cell receptor beta chains given below trace back to one sample, sequenced in a study of response to subunit inactivated influenza vaccine listed by TCRdb under 2018. Libraries came from RT-PCR. This sample was sequenced with an Illumina HiSeq 2500. TCRdb handled the public reads itself, with Q25 trimming in fastp and clone calling in MiXCR, and kept productive beta chains. Each record represents a unique CDR3 protein, reported with the most common genes and DNA among its rows. This sample is represented by roughly 700,000 distinct CDR3 sequences; approximately 15% of them were singletons. In total, the top ten clones hold approximately 7% of the sample. The sequencing used PBMCs from blood, collected around two weeks before vaccination. Receptors originate from a man aged 45-65 years who received an inactivated influenza vaccine. Donor details come from another sample of the same person, matched by shared clones.

This clonotype was recorded a few times. V gene TRBV12-3 or TRBV12-4 combines with J gene TRBJ2-7; D uncertain. This CDR3 spans 14 amino acids. V was trimmed by 3 bases and J by 6 bases, leaving 15 bases between them. The CDR3 DNA reads as TGTGCCAGCAGTTTCTCGGGCCGGGCGATCGAGCAGTACTTC. It codes for CASSFSGRAIEQYF.

This clonotype was detected a few times. The chain couples TRBV7-2 to TRBJ1-5; D is perhaps TRBD1 (5 bases). V lost 6 bases and J lost 1, with 13 bases in between. CDR1 and CDR2 from the germline V gene are SGHTA and FQGNSA. The CDR3 length is 15 residues. CDR3 coding DNA: TGTGCCAGCAGTACAGGCCTGGGGAGCAATCAGCCCCAGCATTTT. Amino acid sequence: CASSTGLGSNQPQHF. The full variable domain, in which reference TRBV7-2 and TRBJ1-5 provide the parts outside the CDR3, is GAGVSQSPSNKVTEKGKDVELRCDPISGHTALYWYRQSLGQGLEFLIYFQGNSAPDKSGLPSDRFSAERTGGSVSTLTIQRTQQEDSAVYLCASSTGLGSNQPQHFGDGTRLSIL.

This chain links TRBV7-9 with TRBJ2-2, with D possibly matching TRBD1 (6 bases). The CDR3 extends over 16 amino acids. The V gene's germline CDR1 is SEHNR and CDR2 FQNEAQ (reference sequence). Trimming took off 4 bases at V and 5 bases at J, with 17 bases between the two ends. The CDR3 protein is CASSSPLGQRTGELFF. The CDR3 DNA reads as TGTGCCAGCAGCTCCCCTTTGGGACAACGGACCGGGGAGCTGTTTTTT.

This clonotype was observed at least ten times. This chain links TRBV10-3 with TRBJ2-3; 10 nucleotides line up with TRBD2. The CDR3 sequence is 16 residues long. J was trimmed by 2 bases and V by 7 bases; bases with no gene match: 9. The germline V gene has CDR1 ENHRY and CDR2 SYGVKD. The CDR3 DNA reads as TGTGCCATCAACTCCGTAGCGGGGGGAAACACAGATACGCAGTATTTT. Amino acids: CAINSVAGGNTDTQYF.

The V and J genes are TRBV12-3 or TRBV12-4 and TRBJ2-2; D remains unclear. This CDR3 has 20 amino acids. The V and J ends lost 8 bases and 2 bases respectively, with 30 bases between them. CDR3: CASASTWPGTTPTNTGELFF. The CDR3 bases are TGTGCCAGCGCTTCCACTTGGCCAGGAACCACCCCCACAAACACCGGGGAGCTGTTTTTT.

This clonotype was seen ten or more times. This chain connects TRBV7-2 to TRBJ2-3; no reliable D call. V lost 6 bases, J lost 3 bases, and 7 bases lay in between. Germline V gene sequence: CDR1 SGHTA, CDR2 FQGNSA. The CDR3 runs 12 residues. This chain's CDR3 is CASRSNTDTQYF. CDR3 sequence (DNA): TGTGCCAGCAGGAGCAATACAGATACGCAGTATTTT.

In its sample, this clonotype was seen many times. This chain joins TRBV3-1 and TRBJ2-7, with TRBD2 identical over 9 bases. V lost 5 bases, J lost 2 bases, and 4 bases stayed unmatched. Germline CDR1 and CDR2: LGHDT and YNNKEL (reference sequence). The CDR3 runs 14 residues. In DNA, the CDR3 is TGTGCCAGCAGCGAAATAGCGGGGGCCTACGAGCAGTACTTC. Protein: CASSEIAGAYEQYF.

Only a few counts were recorded for this clonotype. J is TRBJ2-3 and V is TRBV5-6; 7 bases are a match to TRBD1. Unmatched junction bases numbered 3, after V lost 0 bases and J lost 2 bases. The CDR3 sequence is 15 residues long. Germline V gene lookup returns CDR1 SGHDT and CDR2 YYEEEE. The CDR3 spells CASSLETGITDTQYF. The CDR3 DNA follows: TGTGCCAGCAGCTTGGAGACAGGGATCACAGATACGCAGTATTTT.

In its sample, this clonotype was seen a few times. The rearrangement joins TRBV5-1 to TRBJ2-2; tentatively, D is TRBD1 or TRBD2 (5 bases each). Trimming took off 0 bases at V and 4 bases at J, with 10 bases between the two ends. Germline lookup yields CDR1 SGHRS and CDR2 YFSETQ. The CDR3 has 15 residues. The CDR3 here is CASSLAEGSTGELFF. CDR3 coding DNA: TGCGCCAGCAGCTTGGCCGAGGGGAGCACCGGGGAGCTGTTTTTT.

The chain recombines TRBV28 with TRBJ2-4, with 9 bases that match TRBD1. This CDR3 contains 13 residues. Germline V gives CDR1 MDHEN, CDR2 SYDVKM. V lost 5 bases, J lost 9 bases, and 5 bases stayed unmatched. The CDR3 protein is CASSPGQGTIQYF. The CDR3 nucleotides read TGTGCCAGCAGTCCCGGACAGGGGACCATTCAGTACTTC.

This clonotype came up a few times. The rearrangement joins TRBV6-5 to TRBJ2-1; 7 nucleotides align to TRBD2. The germline gives CDR1 MNHEY, CDR2 SVGAGI. V lost 0 bases to trimming and J lost 4 bases; unmatched junction nucleotides: 9. This CDR3 spans 17 amino acids. The CDR3 protein is CASSYSSAGLIYNEQFF. DNA for the CDR3: TGTGCCAGCAGTTACTCGAGCGCGGGACTAATTTACAATGAGCAGTTCTTC.

This clonotype was detected many times. J is TRBJ1-5 and V is TRBV4-3; 7 bases align to TRBD1. This CDR3 has 15 amino acids. From germline, CDR1 is LGHNA and CDR2 YSLEER. V gave up 4 bases and J gave up 6 bases; unmatched junction bases: 9. CDR3: CASSPQRQGGQPQHF. For the CDR3, the DNA is TGCGCCAGCAGCCCGCAAAGACAGGGAGGTCAGCCCCAGCATTTT.

This clonotype came up a few times. A junction end diverges from the germline sequence, so it may reflect a read error. V and J are TRBV7-2 and TRBJ1-2; D remains unclear. CDR3 size: 15 residues. Germline values: CDR1 SGHTA, CDR2 FQGNSA. Here the CDR3 reads CASSLDYLSGPTEPF. CDR3 DNA: TGTGCCAGCAGCTTAGATTATCTTTCCGGGCCGACCGAGCCCTTC. The full variable domain, in which reference TRBV7-2 and TRBJ1-2 provide the parts outside the CDR3, is GAGVSQSPSNKVTEKGKDVELRCDPISGHTALYWYRQSLGQGLEFLIYFQGNSAPDKSGLPSDRFSAERTGGSVSTLTIQRTQQEDSAVYLCASSLDYLSGPTEPFGSGTRLTVV.

The gene calls are TRBV24-1 and TRBJ2-1, with 7 bases that match TRBD1. Germline V gives CDR1 KGHDR, CDR2 SFDVKD. The CDR3 is 17 amino acids. Trimming at V came to 4 bases and at J to 5 bases, leaving 13 bases not matched to a gene. The CDR3 region has the DNA TGTGCCACCAGTGACCCGGGACAGCCCCGAGTCGACAATGAGCAGTTCTTC. This codes for CATSDPGQPRVDNEQFF.

This clonotype was seen a handful of times. The chain recombines TRBV15 with TRBJ2-1, with D possibly matching TRBD2 (6 bases). The CDR3 covers 14 residues. CDR1 is LNHNV, CDR2 YYDKDF, per germline (reference sequence). V was pared by 1 base and J by 10 bases, with 14 bases between. The CDR3: CATSRAEGSGEQFF. In DNA, the CDR3 is TGTGCCACCAGCAGAGCCGAGGGCAGCGGGGAGCAGTTCTTC.

In its sample, this clonotype was seen many times. The rearrangement links TRBV20-1 to TRBJ2-1, with 12 bases aligning to TRBD2. The CDR3 extends over 18 amino acids. With 6 bases clipped from V and 7 bases from J, the junction kept 19 bases outside the gene matches. CDR1 is DFQATT and CDR2 is SNEGSKA in the germline V gene (reference sequence). CDR3 sequence: CSAPPLAGGPQWSNEQFF. DNA of the CDR3: TGCAGTGCACCACCGCTAGCGGGAGGGCCCCAATGGTCGAATGAGCAGTTCTTC.

This clonotype was counted between two and nine times. The chain couples TRBV20-1 to TRBJ2-7; D is ambiguous. CDR1 DFQATT and CDR2 SNEGSKA come from the germline V gene (reference sequence). The CDR3 is 11 amino acids. The V gene lost 5 bases and the J gene lost 5 bases, with 10 bases spanning the gap. CDR3 sequence: CSAADSNEQYF. As DNA, the CDR3 is TGCAGTGCTGCTGACTCAAACGAGCAGTACTTC.

This clonotype was recorded many times. This sequence joins TRBV5-1 and TRBJ2-7, with D tentatively TRBD1 (6 bases). The germline gives CDR1 SGHRS, CDR2 YFSETQ. Trimming removed 4 bases at V and 3 bases at J, with 14 bases between. The CDR3 has 14 residues. This CDR3 is CASSITAGDYEQYF. CDR3 sequence (DNA): TGCGCCAGCAGCATAACAGCAGGGGACTACGAGCAGTACTTC.

The chain links TRBV2 to TRBJ2-7; TRBD2 matches at 10 bases. The CDR3 sequence is 15 residues long. V trimming: 11 bases; J trimming: 3 bases; junction bases outside the gene matches: 13. The germline CDR1 and CDR2 sequences are SNHLY and FYNNEI. The DNA for the CDR3 is TGTGCCGCCTACCCTGTGGCTAGCGGGGGCTACGAGCAGTACTTC. It encodes CAAYPVASGGYEQYF. Full variable domain (remainder filled in from reference TRBV2 and TRBJ2-7): EPEVTQTPSHQVTQMGQEVILRCVPISNHLYFYWYRQILGQKVEFLVSFYNNEISEKSEIFDDQFSVERPDGSNFTLKIRSTKLEDSAMYFCAAYPVASGGYEQYFGPGTRLTVT.

This clonotype was counted between two and nine times. The J gene is TRBJ1-1, the V gene TRBV27, with 11 bases aligning to TRBD1. With 5 bases clipped from V and 1 base from J, the junction kept 6 bases outside the gene matches. Germline CDR1 and CDR2: MNHEY and SMNVEV (reference sequence). CDR3 size: 16 residues. CDR3 DNA: TGTGCCAGCAGTCTCTGGACAGGGGGCGCGAACACTGAAGCTTTCTTT. Amino acids: CASSLWTGGANTEAFF.

V and J are TRBV4-1 and TRBJ2-5; D gene unclear. The V end lost 0 bases, the J end lost 9 bases, and 17 bases lay between the germline ends. Germline V gene sequence: CDR1 MGHRA, CDR2 YSYEKL. The CDR3 totals 15 residues. DNA for the CDR3: TGCGCCAGCAGCCAAGATGGGATTGGTGAAACGGCCCAGTACTTC. Encoded protein: CASSQDGIGETAQYF.

The sample holds a few counts of this clonotype. The chain has TRBV5-1 and TRBJ1-6; no firm D call. Trimming removed 5 bases from V and 7 bases from J, with 16 bases in between. Germline V gene data show CDR1 as SGHRS and CDR2 as YFSETQ. This CDR3 spans 15 amino acids. CDR3 sequence: CASRDPMNSNSPLHF. CDR3 coding DNA: TGCGCCAGCAGGGACCCTATGAACTCCAATTCACCCCTCCACTTT.